This TCR beta chain was documented in a study of cytotoxic CD8 clonotypes in ibrutinib-treated CLL. The wider study: Patients attained 24 partial and 2 complete responses; at median around 68 months, around 15 remained remitted while around twelve progressed.

The CDR3 loop spans 18 amino acids. The germline V gene has CDR1 LNHDA and CDR2 SQIVND (reference sequence). V shed 7 bases and J shed 9 bases, with 30 bases lying between them. Only a few counts were recorded for this clone. A 1 in 200,000 to 1 in 1 million T cell depth was the sequencing target. TCRdb keeps only in-frame clones here, not all; method: immunoSEQ multiplex PCR. Counted here are 90,000 to 100,000 clones, about 72% occurring once; the ten biggest clones make up 25% to 35%. This clonotype was obtained from a human donor with chronic lymphocytic leukemia. The J gene is TRBJ2-2, the V gene TRBV19; D is possibly TRBD2 (6 bases). Sequenced here: PBMCs, sampled after 12 months of ibrutinib treatment. CDR3: CASKLEGRGKLLYRELFF. CDR3 sequence (DNA): TGTGCCAGTAAATTGGAGGGTCGGGGCAAACTACTTTACCGGGAGCTGTTTTTT. The variable domain in full, with the rest retrieved from reference TRBV19 and TRBJ2-2, is DGGITQSPKYLFRKEGQNVTLSCEQNLNHDAMYWYRQDPGQGLRLIYYSQIVNDFQKGDIAEGYSVSREKKESFPLTVTSAQKNPTAFYLCASKLEGRGKLLYRELFFGEGSRLTVL.